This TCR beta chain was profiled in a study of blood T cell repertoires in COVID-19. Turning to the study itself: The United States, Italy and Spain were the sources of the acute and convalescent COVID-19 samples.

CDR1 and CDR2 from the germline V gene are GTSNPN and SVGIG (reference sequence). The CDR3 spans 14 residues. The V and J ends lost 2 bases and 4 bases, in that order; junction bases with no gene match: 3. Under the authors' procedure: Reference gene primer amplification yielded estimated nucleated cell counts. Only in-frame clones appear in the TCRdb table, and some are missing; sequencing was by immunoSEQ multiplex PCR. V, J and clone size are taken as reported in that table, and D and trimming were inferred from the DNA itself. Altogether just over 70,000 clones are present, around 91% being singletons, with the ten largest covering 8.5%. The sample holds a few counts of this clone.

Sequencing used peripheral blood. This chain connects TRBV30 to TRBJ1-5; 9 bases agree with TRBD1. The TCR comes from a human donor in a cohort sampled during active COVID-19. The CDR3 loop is CAWSSGTGNQPQHF. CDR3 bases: TGTGCCTGGAGTTCCGGGACAGGGAATCAGCCCCAGCATTTT.